Presented here are 29 T cell receptor beta chains from one specimen sequenced in a study of T cell changes during pregnancy in multiple sclerosis. The data were produced by immunoSEQ multiplex PCR, yet TCRdb's version contains in-frame clones alone and is incomplete. Here the sample spans 60,000 or so clones, about 86% being singletons. Sequenced input: peripheral blood from another person, used as feeder cells. These receptors came from a human donor whose cells served as feeder cells for cultures in a pregnancy study.

This clone was picked up one time. V and J are TRBV5-1 and TRBJ2-3; the D gene is possibly TRBD2 (6 bases). The CDR3 consists of 14 residues. Germline values: CDR1 SGHRS, CDR2 YFSETQ. V shed 4 bases and J shed 3 bases, with 12 bases lying between them. The CDR3 reads CASSPQSGTDTQYF. The CDR3 DNA follows: TGCGCCAGCAGCCCACAAAGCGGGACAGATACGCAGTATTTT.

This clone was counted only a few times. The chain recombines TRBV18 with TRBJ1-3; the D gene is possibly TRBD1 (5 bases). There are 16 residues in the CDR3. Per the germline V gene, CDR1 is KGHSH and CDR2 is LQKENI. Trimming shortened V by 6 bases and J by 0 bases, and 15 bases separated the two germline ends. The CDR3 loop is CASSQDTGDSGNTIYF. CDR3 sequence (DNA): TGTGCCAGCTCGCAGGATACAGGAGACTCTGGAAACACCATATATTTT.

The chain carries TRBV28 and TRBJ2-1; D might be TRBD1 (5 bases). Germline CDR1 MDHEN, CDR2 SYDVKM. The germline V and J ends were trimmed by 8 bases and 2 bases, with 19 bases remaining between them. There are 16 residues in the CDR3. This CDR3 is CASPPGNGPTYNEQFF. CDR3 DNA sequence: TGTGCCAGCCCCCCAGGGAACGGCCCGACCTACAATGAGCAGTTCTTC.

The gene calls are TRBV4-3 and TRBJ2-7; D is tentatively TRBD1 or TRBD2 (6 bases each). Germline lookup yields CDR1 LGHNA and CDR2 YSLEER. V lost 0 bases and J 3 bases, leaving 9 bases between the germline ends. This CDR3 has 14 amino acids. The CDR3, as DNA: TGCGCCAGCAGCCAAGAACAGGGACTCTACGAGCAGTACTTC. Protein: CASSQEQGLYEQYF.

The chain is built from TRBV10-1 and TRBJ1-1; the match to TRBD1 covers 7 bases. Germline V gene lookup returns CDR1 WNHNN and CDR2 SYGVQD (reference sequence). The CDR3 covers 14 residues. J gave up 2 bases and V 2 bases, and 2 bases lay outside the gene matches. CDR3 sequence reads: CASSEHRGNTEAFF. For the CDR3, the DNA is TGCGCCAGCAGTGAGCACAGGGGAAACACTGAAGCTTTCTTT.

The chain carries TRBV5-1 and TRBJ1-1, with a tentative D call TRBD1 (6 bases). V gave up 3 bases and J gave up 1 base, with 16 bases separating them. This CDR3 comprises 16 residues. Germline assignment: CDR1 SGHRS and CDR2 YFSETQ. As DNA, the CDR3 is TGCGCCAGCAGCTCCACAGGGATAAGGGCGAACACTGAAGCTTTCTTT. This sequence encodes CASSSTGIRANTEAFF.

V is TRBV27 and J is TRBJ1-3, with a weak D call TRBD1 (6 bases). The CDR3 spans 16 residues. Germline CDR1 is MNHEY and CDR2 is SMNVEV (reference sequence). Between the trimmed V and J ends, which lost 5 bases and 2 bases, there was a span of 16 bases. The CDR3 is CASSIYRDAPGNTIYF. The CDR3 nucleotides are TGTGCCAGCAGTATTTACAGGGACGCTCCTGGAAACACCATATATTTT.

This chain links TRBV9 with TRBJ2-2; 13 nucleotides match TRBD2. The V segment lost 2 bases and the J segment 6 bases; nucleotides outside the gene matches: 7. Germline CDR1 and CDR2: SGDLS and YYNGEE. The CDR3 totals 17 residues. CDR3 coding DNA: TGTGCCAGCAGCGTTCGACGACTAGCGGGAGGTTCCGGGGAGCTGTTTTTT. Amino acids: CASSVRRLAGGSGELFF.

V usage is TRBV7-3 and J usage is TRBJ1-6, with D perhaps matching TRBD1 (5 bases). The V gene lost 2 bases and the J gene lost 4 bases, with 12 bases spanning the gap. Germline lookup yields CDR1 SGHTA and CDR2 FQGTGA. The CDR3 consists of 16 residues. DNA for the CDR3: TGTGCCAGCAGCTTAGTAGGGGCGGATTATAATTCACCCCTCCACTTT. It translates to CASSLVGADYNSPLHF.

The chain joins TRBV4-1 to TRBJ1-4; TRBD1 matches at 7 bases. The CDR3 consists of 15 residues. Trimming cost V 4 bases and J 12 bases; bases outside gene matches: 14. CDR1 and CDR2 (germline): MGHRA, YSYEKL. DNA for the CDR3: TGCGCCAGCAGCCCCCCAGGGGGTCCCGATAGGCAACTGTTTTTT. Translating gives CASSPPGGPDRQLFF.

This clone was counted once. The rearrangement links TRBV19 to TRBJ1-1, with TRBD1 matching over 9 bases. J lost 4 bases, V lost 6 bases, and 12 bases had no gene match. The germline gives CDR1 LNHDA, CDR2 SQIVND (reference sequence). The CDR3 sequence is 16 residues long. The CDR3 sequence is CASSPRDRVTLTEAFF. The CDR3 bases are TGTGCCAGTAGCCCCCGGGACAGGGTAACGCTCACTGAAGCTTTCTTT.

The chain links TRBV9 to TRBJ1-2, with D hard to call. The CDR3 is made up of 12 amino acids. V was cut by 3 bases and J by 1 base, with 4 bases left in between. Germline-derived CDR1 and CDR2 are SGDLS and YYNGEE. The CDR3 nucleotides are TGTGCCAGCAGCGGTATTAACTATGGCTACACCTTC. Amino acid sequence: CASSGINYGYTF.

The rearrangement joins TRBV7-9 to TRBJ2-7; a possible D gene is TRBD2 (6 bases). The CDR3 runs 15 residues. Looked up from germline, CDR1 is SEHNR and CDR2 is FQNEAQ (reference sequence). V was trimmed by 6 bases and J by 3 bases, leaving 18 bases between them. As DNA, the CDR3 is TGTGCCAGCAGTTCAGTGGGGGACTCCGACTACGAGCAGTACTTC. It encodes CASSSVGDSDYEQYF.

This sequence joins TRBV19 and TRBJ1-2; 7 positions match TRBD1. There are 16 residues in the CDR3. Looked up from germline, CDR1 is LNHDA and CDR2 is SQIVND (reference sequence). With 5 bases clipped from V and 0 bases from J, the junction kept 9 bases outside the gene matches. The CDR3 sequence is CASSSEAGGSNYGYTF. The DNA of the CDR3 is TGTGCCAGTAGTTCGGAGGCAGGGGGTTCTAACTATGGCTACACCTTC.

The rearrangement links TRBV5-1 to TRBJ2-7; possible D gene TRBD1, 5 bases. With 4 bases removed from V and 0 bases from J, the gap between germline ends came to 17 bases. CDR3 size: 16 residues. Germline lookup yields CDR1 SGHRS and CDR2 YFSETQ. The CDR3 loop is CASSPDTPRTSYEQYF. CDR3 DNA sequence: TGCGCCAGCAGCCCGGACACCCCAAGGACCTCCTACGAGCAGTACTTC.

The chain recombines TRBV6-1 with TRBJ2-5; 8 bases fit TRBD2. After removal of 5 bases from V and 3 bases from J, the junction contained 8 bases not matched to a gene. This CDR3 is 15 amino acids long. Looked up from germline, CDR1 is MNHNS and CDR2 is SASEGT. CDR3 coding DNA: TGTGCCAGCAGTCCCGCCGGGACTAGGGAAGAGACCCAGTACTTC. This encodes CASSPAGTREETQYF.

The V and J genes are TRBV6-5 and TRBJ2-1; D possibly corresponds to TRBD2 (6 bases). The germline gives CDR1 MNHEY, CDR2 SVGAGI. V dropped 6 bases and J dropped 9 bases, with 12 bases sitting between them. CDR3 length: 12 residues. CDR3 protein: CASSRGLLEQFF. In DNA, the CDR3 is TGTGCCAGCAGCCGGGGACTCCTTGAGCAGTTCTTC.

The chain is built from TRBV16 and TRBJ1-2, with D possibly TRBD1 on 6 matching bases. Deletions cut 2 bases from V and 8 bases from J, with 18 bases between. From germline, CDR1 is KGHSY and CDR2 FQNENV. The CDR3 length is 15 residues. In DNA form, the CDR3 reads TGTGCCAGCAGCCAACCACAGGGCGGATTCATCGGCTACACCTTC. Its protein product is CASSQPQGGFIGYTF.

This clone came up a few times. The junction departs from germline at one end; a sequencing error may be responsible. This chain joins TRBV5-4 and TRBJ2-7, with 12 bases that match TRBD2. CDR1 is SGHNT and CDR2 is YYREEE in the germline V gene (reference sequence). The CDR3 extends over 13 amino acids. CDR3 in amino acids: CASSATGTSGFNF. The CDR3 DNA is TGTGCCAGCAGCGCGACCGGGACTAGCGGGTTCAACTTC.

The gene calls are TRBV18 and TRBJ1-5, with 9 nucleotides matching TRBD1. Germline CDR1 is KGHSH and CDR2 is LQKENI. The CDR3 loop spans 15 amino acids. The V segment lost 6 bases and the J segment 3 bases; nucleotides outside the gene matches: 6. CDR3 nucleotides: TGTGCCAGCTCCCCGGGACAGGGAGCCAATCAGCCCCAGCATTTT. It is translated as CASSPGQGANQPQHF.

V gene TRBV6-6 combines with J gene TRBJ2-7; D perhaps matches TRBD2 (5 bases). Germline V CDR1 and CDR2: MNHNY, SVGAGI (reference sequence). The CDR3 spans 16 residues. The V end was cut by 6 bases, the J end by 0 bases, with 18 bases between. The CDR3 nucleotides are TGTGCCAGCAGACCCCCGAGGGTACCCGACTCCTACGAGCAGTACTTC. It yields the protein CASRPPRVPDSYEQYF.

The chain is built from TRBV2 and TRBJ1-5, with a possible D match to TRBD1 (5 bases). CDR1 is SNHLY and CDR2 is FYNNEI in the germline V gene. The CDR3 extends over 13 amino acids. V dropped 8 bases and J dropped 2 bases, with 10 bases sitting between them. The CDR3 region has the DNA TGTGCCAGCCGGCAAGGGGGCAATCAGCCCCAGCATTTT. Translation gives CASRQGGNQPQHF.

The chain combines TRBV9 with TRBJ2-2; perhaps TRBD2 as D (6 bases). CDR1 SGDLS and CDR2 YYNGEE come from the germline V gene. This CDR3 comprises 14 residues. V gave up 2 bases and J gave up 1 base, with 6 bases separating them. CDR3 sequence: CASSVGGNTGELFF. For the CDR3, the DNA is TGTGCCAGCAGCGTGGGAGGGAACACCGGGGAGCTGTTTTTT. Together with reference TRBV9 and TRBJ2-2, the CDR3 gives the full variable domain: DSGVTQTPKHLITATGQRVTLRCSPRSGDLSVYWYQQSLDQGLQFLIQYYNGEERAKGNILERFSAQQFPDLHSELNLSSLELGDSALYFCASSVGGNTGELFFGEGSRLTVL.

The V and J genes are TRBV7-9 and TRBJ1-1, with D possibly being TRBD1 (6 bases). Germline V gene lookup returns CDR1 SEHNR and CDR2 FQNEAQ (reference sequence). CDR3 size: 14 residues. V was shortened by 6 bases and J by 0 bases, with 11 bases between the two germline ends. The CDR3 DNA sequence: TGTGCCAGCAGGGTGGACAGAGTGAACACTGAAGCTTTCTTT. It is translated as CASRVDRVNTEAFF. The full variable domain, its missing parts supplied by reference TRBV7-9 and TRBJ1-1, is DTGVSQNPRHKITKRGQNVTFRCDPISEHNRLYWYRQTLGQGPEFLTYFQNEAQLEKSRLLSDRFSAERPKGSFSTLEIQRTEQGDSAMYLCASRVDRVNTEAFFGQGTRLTVV.

The chain is built from TRBV30 and TRBJ2-2, with 13 positions matching TRBD2. The CDR3 runs to 16 residues. Trimming at V came to 4 bases and at J to 6 bases, leaving 8 bases not matched to a gene. Germline V gene sequence: CDR1 GTSNPN, CDR2 SVGIG (reference sequence). Here the CDR3 reads CAWTQTSGGASGELFF. The CDR3 nucleotides are TGTGCCTGGACACAAACTAGCGGGGGGGCCTCCGGGGAGCTGTTTTTT.

The V and J genes are TRBV27 and TRBJ2-7, with D possibly being TRBD2 (6 bases). Germline CDR1 reads MNHEY; CDR2 reads SMNVEV (reference sequence). Deletions cut 6 bases from V and 6 bases from J, with 15 bases between. This CDR3 spans 13 amino acids. CDR3 in DNA: TGTGCCAGCAGCGCCCTCCGCGGGGCCGAGCAGTACTTC. It translates to CASSALRGAEQYF.

This chain connects TRBV2 to TRBJ2-5; TRBD2 is a possible D gene (5 bases). In germline, CDR1 is SNHLY, CDR2 FYNNEI. The CDR3 runs to 13 residues. V dropped 7 bases and J dropped 5 bases, with 14 bases sitting between them. The DNA for the CDR3 is TGTGCCAGCAAGTCCAGCTGGGAGGAGACCCAGTACTTC. This gives the protein CASKSSWEETQYF.

The chain links TRBV11-2 to TRBJ2-1; 11 bases agree with TRBD2. CDR1 and CDR2 from the germline V gene are SGHAT and FQNNGV. This CDR3 has 17 amino acids. V lost 5 bases, J lost 3 bases, and 9 bases stayed unmatched. CDR3 residues: CASSPKLAGDLYNEQFF. The CDR3 DNA reads as TGTGCCAGCAGCCCAAAACTAGCGGGAGATCTCTACAATGAGCAGTTCTTC. Together with reference TRBV11-2 and TRBJ2-1, the CDR3 gives the full variable domain: EAGVAQSPRYKIIEKRQSVAFWCNPISGHATLYWYQQILGQGPKLLIQFQNNGVVDDSQLPKDRFSAERLKGVDSTLKIQPAKLEDSAVYLCASSPKLAGDLYNEQFFGPGTRLTVL.

This clone was detected only a few times. This chain joins TRBV15 and TRBJ2-6; D may be TRBD2 (5 bases). Germline V lookup: CDR1 LNHNV, CDR2 YYDKDF (reference sequence). V lost 1 base and J 1 base, leaving 5 bases between the germline ends. The CDR3 consists of 15 residues. The CDR3 region has the DNA TGTGCCACCAGCAGAGGGACTTCTGGGGCCAACGTCCTGACTTTC. Translated, it gives CATSRGTSGANVLTF.